This is a list of T cell receptor beta chains from one sample in a study of Ad26.COV2.S vaccination and SARS-CoV-2 variants. Sequencing was performed with immunoSEQ multiplex PCR; in TCRdb, only in-frame clones are kept and a portion is missing. The table has fewer than 400,000 clones, 70% to 90% seen once. The sequences come from peripheral blood, collected in a trial of Ad26.COV2.S vaccine versus placebo. The receptors shown here come from a person aged 18-60 years who received the Ad26.COV2.S COVID-19 vaccine or a placebo. CDR3s include the opening cysteine and the closing phenylalanine or tryptophan. The order of the fields is clone size, V gene, CDR3 length, J gene, D gene, CDR3 protein, CDR3 DNA. A D gene is named only where the DNA matches it firmly. Part of the rows lack a size; the others show once, few, many or a class for expanded clones.

size: -; V: TRBV12-3/TRBV12-4; length: 12; J: TRBJ1-1; D: -; CDR3: CASTDRNTEAFF; DNA: TGTGCCAGCACCGACCGAAACACTGAAGCTTTCTTT
size: -; V: TRBV19; length: 15; J: TRBJ2-1; D: TRBD2; CDR3: CASSLLAGTNNEQFF; DNA: TGTGCCAGTAGCTTACTAGCGGGGACAAACAATGAGCAGTTCTTC
size: -; V: TRBV6-5; length: 14; J: TRBJ2-7; D: -; CDR3: CASSYSTRGYEQYF; DNA: TGTGCCAGCAGTTACTCGACCAGGGGCTACGAGCAGTACTTC
size: -; V: TRBV20-1; length: 13; J: TRBJ1-5; D: -; CDR3: CSARGGGGQPQHF; DNA: TGCAGTGCTCGTGGAGGGGGAGGACAGCCCCAGCATTTT
size: once; V: TRBV30; length: 13; J: TRBJ1-2; D: -; CDR3: CAWSGDGGYGYTF; DNA: TGTGCCTGGAGTGGGGACGGAGGATATGGCTACACCTTC
size: -; V: TRBV19; length: 19; J: TRBJ2-5; D: -; CDR3: CASRNRRLGAGKDGGTQYF; DNA: TGTGCCAGTAGAAACCGGCGGCTTGGAGCGGGCAAAGACGGGGGGACCCAGTACTTC
size: once; V: TRBV4-1; length: 14; J: TRBJ1-1; D: TRBD1; CDR3: CASSYDRGTTEAFF; DNA: TGCGCCAGCAGCTATGACAGGGGGACTACTGAAGCTTTCTTT
size: -; V: TRBV7-9; length: 14; J: TRBJ1-6; D: -; CDR3: CASSLGGSNSPLHF; DNA: TGTGCCAGCAGCTTAGGTGGAAGTAATTCACCCCTCCACTTT
size: -; V: TRBV28; length: 15; J: TRBJ2-1; D: -; CDR3: CASRRGTQTYNEQFF; DNA: TGTGCCAGCAGGAGGGGGACCCAAACCTACAATGAGCAGTTCTTC
size: -; V: TRBV28; length: 14; J: TRBJ2-7; D: TRBD1; CDR3: CASRGTGASYEQYF; DNA: TGTGCCAGCAGAGGGACAGGGGCCTCCTACGAGCAGTACTTC
size: -; V: TRBV4-2; length: 16; J: TRBJ1-6; D: -; CDR3: CASSQGWQEKNSPLHF; DNA: TGTGCCAGCAGCCAAGGATGGCAGGAAAAAAATTCACCCCTCCACTTT
size: -; V: TRBV24-1; length: 11; J: TRBJ2-2; D: TRBD1; CDR3: CATQGDGELFF; DNA: TGTGCCACCCAGGGGGACGGGGAGCTGTTTTTT
size: -; V: TRBV10-2; length: 15; J: TRBJ1-5; D: TRBD1; CDR3: CASSDPRGVGQPQHF; DNA: TGCGCCAGCAGTGATCCCAGGGGGGTAGGGCAGCCCCAGCATTTT
size: -; V: TRBV4-1; length: 14; J: TRBJ1-3; D: -; CDR3: CASSQGRVGNTIYF; DNA: TGCGCCAGCAGCCAGGGAAGGGTTGGAAACACCATATATTTT
size: -; V: TRBV7-9; length: 14; J: TRBJ2-1; D: -; CDR3: CASSSVLRYNEQFF; DNA: TGTGCCAGCAGTTCCGTACTCAGGTACAATGAGCAGTTCTTC
size: once; V: TRBV5-6; length: 15; J: TRBJ1-2; D: TRBD1; CDR3: CASSQPGQGADGYTF; DNA: TGTGCCAGCAGCCAGCCGGGACAGGGGGCGGATGGCTACACCTTC
size: -; V: TRBV5-4; length: 14; J: TRBJ1-1; D: -; CDR3: CASSGEVGDTEAFF; DNA: TGTGCCAGCAGCGGGGAGGTAGGGGACACTGAAGCTTTCTTT
size: -; V: TRBV24-1; length: 18; J: TRBJ2-1; D: TRBD2; CDR3: CATSDRGSGGYSYNEQFF; DNA: TGTGCCACCAGTGATCGGGGTAGCGGGGGTTACTCCTACAATGAGCAGTTCTTC
size: -; V: TRBV5-1; length: 15; J: TRBJ2-5; D: -; CDR3: CASSSREDNQETQYF; DNA: TGCGCCAGCAGCTCGAGAGAGGACAATCAAGAGACCCAGTACTTC
size: -; V: TRBV5-8; length: 15; J: TRBJ1-2; D: -; CDR3: CASSPKGREDYGYTF; DNA: TGTGCCAGCAGCCCGAAGGGGCGTGAGGACTATGGCTACACCTTC
size: -; V: TRBV6-5; length: 14; J: TRBJ1-1; D: -; CDR3: CASSYSRGNTEAFF; DNA: TGTGCCAGCAGTTACTCGAGGGGGAACACTGAAGCTTTCTTT
size: -; V: TRBV4-1; length: 18; J: TRBJ2-6; D: TRBD1; CDR3: CASKIRLGQGTGANVLTF; DNA: TGCGCCAGCAAAATAAGACTGGGACAGGGTACTGGGGCCAACGTCCTGACTTTC
size: -; V: TRBV5-1; length: 12; J: TRBJ2-7; D: -; CDR3: CASSPGEYEQYF; DNA: TGCGCCAGCAGCCCGGGGGAGTACGAGCAGTACTTC
size: -; V: TRBV11-2; length: 16; J: TRBJ1-6; D: TRBD1; CDR3: CASSLGQGAWNSPLHF; DNA: TGTGCCAGCAGCCTGGGGCAGGGGGCATGGAATTCACCCCTCCACTTT
size: -; V: TRBV11-2; length: 13; J: TRBJ2-7; D: -; CDR3: CASSLNLLYEQYF; DNA: TGTGCCAGCAGCTTAAATCTCCTATACGAGCAGTACTTC